This T cell receptor beta chain is drawn from a study of low-dose radiotherapy and immunotherapy resistance in tumors. For the study at large: On an every-two-weeks schedule, patients received intravenous nivolumab 240 mg, along with ipilimumab 1 mg/kg every six weeks.

The table lists this clonotype with many counts. V was pared by 1 base and J by 2 bases, with 18 bases between. Per the germline V gene, CDR1 is MNHNS and CDR2 is SASEGT. The length of the CDR3 is 17 residues. As to time point: after trial treatment. Treatment of the sample: LDRT plus nivolumab, ipilimumab, low-dose cyclophosphamide and aspirin (RACIN trial). Treatment of the donors consisted of nivolumab and ipilimumab (plus aspirin, low-dose cyclophosphamide and low-dose radiotherapy). First-strand cDNA relied on TRAV- and TRBV-specific primers spanning alpha and beta chains. Amplification, which lasted 20 to 25 PCR cycles, used a constant-region primer and V-primer adapter to amplify TCRs. TCRdb ran MiXCR on the reads and lists one entry per CDR3 protein. The data contain under 75,000 distinct CDR3 sequences, around 23% of them singletons.

The V and J genes are TRBV6-1 and TRBJ2-7, with D perhaps assigned TRBD1 or TRBD2 (5 bases each). The sequence was collected from a male donor with prostate cancer. This specimen consisted of PBMCs, obtained after low-dose radiotherapy plus immunotherapy. The CDR3 loop is CASSEGLEGPETYEQYF. The CDR3 DNA sequence: TGTGCCAGCAGTGAAGGCCTAGAGGGACCAGAGACCTACGAGCAGTACTTC.